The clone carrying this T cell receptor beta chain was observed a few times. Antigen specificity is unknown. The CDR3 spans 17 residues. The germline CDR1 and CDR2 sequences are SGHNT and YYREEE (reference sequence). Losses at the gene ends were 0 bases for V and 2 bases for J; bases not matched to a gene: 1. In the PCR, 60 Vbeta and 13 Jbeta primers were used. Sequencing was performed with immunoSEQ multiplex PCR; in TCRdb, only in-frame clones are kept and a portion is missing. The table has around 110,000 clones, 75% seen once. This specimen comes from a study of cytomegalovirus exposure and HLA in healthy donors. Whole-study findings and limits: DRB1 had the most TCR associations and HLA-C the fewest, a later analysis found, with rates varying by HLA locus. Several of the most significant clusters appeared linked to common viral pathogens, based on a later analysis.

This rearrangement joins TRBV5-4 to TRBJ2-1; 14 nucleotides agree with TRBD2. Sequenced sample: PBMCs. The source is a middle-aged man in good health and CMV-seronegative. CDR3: CASSLGLAGGAYNEQFF. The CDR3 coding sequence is TGTGCCAGCAGCTTGGGACTAGCGGGGGGGGCCTACAATGAGCAGTTCTTC. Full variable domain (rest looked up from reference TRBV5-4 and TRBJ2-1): ETGVTQSPTHLIKTRGQQVTLRCSSQSGHNTVSWYQQALGQGPQFIFQYYREEENGRGNFPPRFSGLQFPNYSSELNVNALELDDSALYLCASSLGLAGGAYNEQFFGPGTRLTVL.